Listed below are T cell receptor beta chains from one sample, sequenced in a study of blood T cell repertoires in COVID-19. Clones were read by immunoSEQ multiplex PCR, and TCRdb kept only the in-frame ones, dropping some. The sample carries 27,000 or so clones, about 80% recorded once. Sequencing was done on a sample of peripheral blood. Receptors were obtained from a man in his 70s with active COVID-19. Both conserved end residues are part of each CDR3. D genes are given only for firm matches. Some rows mark clone size as missing; the rest say once, few, many or name a class of expanded clone.

clone_size	v_call	j_call	d_call	cdr3_nt	cdr3_aa
NA	TRBV18	TRBJ1-1	NA	TGTGCCAGCTCACCCGGACAGAACACTGAAGCTTTCTTT	CASSPGQNTEAFF
NA	TRBV5-4	TRBJ2-1	TRBD2	TGTGCCAGCAGCTTGGTAGCGGGGGGCCACAATGAGCAGTTCTTC	CASSLVAGGHNEQFF
NA	TRBV7-9	TRBJ2-7	TRBD2	TGTGCCAGCAGCCCCCGGACTAGCGGAACCTACGAGCAGTACTTC	CASSPRTSGTYEQYF
NA	TRBV7-9	TRBJ2-5	TRBD2	TGTGCCAGCAGCTACAGCGGGGGAAGACAAGAGACCCAGTACTTC	CASSYSGGRQETQYF
NA	TRBV28	TRBJ2-7	TRBD2	TGTGCCAGCAGTCCCCCTAGCGGGCGAACCTACGAGCAGTACTTC	CASSPPSGRTYEQYF
NA	TRBV3-1/TRBV3-2	TRBJ1-4	TRBD1	TGTGCCAGCAGCCAATCCAGGGGGCGTGAAAAACTGTTTTTT	CASSQSRGREKLFF
NA	TRBV5-1	TRBJ2-7	TRBD1	TGCGCCAGCAGCTTGACCGGGACAGGGGGCTACGAGCAGTACTTC	CASSLTGTGGYEQYF
NA	TRBV25-1	TRBJ1-6	NA	TGTGCCAGCAGCCAGACTTCGACAGGCTCCTATAATTCACCCCTCCACTTT	CASSQTSTGSYNSPLHF
medium-sized	TRBV29-1	TRBJ2-5	TRBD1	TGCAGCGTCCAATTCGGGACAGGGGAAGAGACCCAGTACTTC	CSVQFGTGEETQYF
NA	TRBV6-5	TRBJ1-5	TRBD1	TGTGCCAGCAGTTCCGCAGGGACAGTCAATCAGCCCCAGCATTTT	CASSSAGTVNQPQHF
NA	TRBV7-8	TRBJ1-1	TRBD1	TGTGCCAGCCTACAGGGGCGTTTCACTGAAGCTTTCTTT	CASLQGRFTEAFF
NA	TRBV28	TRBJ1-2	TRBD1	TGTGCCAGCACTACCGGGGGGACGGGACAGGTTGGCGGCTACACCTTC	CASTTGGTGQVGGYTF
NA	TRBV11-2	TRBJ2-4	NA	TGTGCCAGCAGCTTACAGCCCCACAGTCTAGCCAAAAACATTCAGTACTTC	CASSLQPHSLAKNIQYF
NA	TRBV23-1	TRBJ2-2	TRBD1	TGCGCCAGCAGTCAATCGGGGACAGGGAACACCGGGGAGCTGTTTTTT	CASSQSGTGNTGELFF
once	TRBV7-7	TRBJ2-5	NA	TGTGCTAGCAGCTTAGCGGTACTAGCTGCCGGAGAGACCCAGTACTTC	CASSLAVLAAGETQYF
NA	TRBV6-1	TRBJ1-6	TRBD1	TGTGCCAGCAGTGACTGGGACAGGGTGGGTTATAATTCACCCCTCCACTTT	CASSDWDRVGYNSPLHF
NA	TRBV3-1/TRBV3-2	TRBJ1-1	TRBD1	TGTGCCAGCAGCCAGGCCGGGACAGGGGGGACTGAAGCTTTCTTT	CASSQAGTGGTEAFF
NA	TRBV29-1	TRBJ1-1	NA	TGCAGCGTTCGTCAGGGGTTCACTGAAGCTTTCTTT	CSVRQGFTEAFF
NA	TRBV6-4	TRBJ2-3	NA	TGTGCCAGCAGTGACCGGACAGCTAGCACAGATACGCAGTATTTT	CASSDRTASTDTQYF
NA	TRBV2	TRBJ2-7	NA	TGTGCCAGCAGTGGTCAGGGGTACATATCCGGGCAGTACTTC	CASSGQGYISGQYF
NA	TRBV2	TRBJ1-1	NA	TGTGCCAGCCTCCCTGCAGGGTCGCTTGGGGCTTTCTTT	CASLPAGSLGAFF
NA	TRBV2	TRBJ2-7	NA	TGTGCCAGCACGCGATCCTACGAGCAGTACTTC	CASTRSYEQYF
NA	TRBV7-2	TRBJ2-1	NA	TGTGCCAGCAGCTTAGGGCTCCCGTTTGATGAGCAGTTCTTC	CASSLGLPFDEQFF
NA	TRBV12-3/TRBV12-4	TRBJ1-3	NA	TGTGCCAGCAGCAAACAGGGTTTCAGGGATTTT	CASSKQGFRDF
NA	TRBV7-8	TRBJ2-7	TRBD1	TGTGCCAGCAGCTCGGACAGGAGCTACGAGCAGTACTTC	CASSSDRSYEQYF
NA	TRBV2	TRBJ1-2	TRBD1	TGTGCCAGCACGCGGGACAGGAACTATGGCTACACCTTC	CASTRDRNYGYTF
few	TRBV27	TRBJ2-5	TRBD2	TGTGCCAGCAGACGGGGGGGGCAAGAGACCCAGTACTTC	CASRRGGQETQYF
few	TRBV9	TRBJ2-7	TRBD2	TGTGCCAGCAGCGTAGAGACGGGAGGGCGAAGCGAGCAGTACTTC	CASSVETGGRSEQYF
NA	TRBV5-1	TRBJ1-4	TRBD1	TGCGCCAGCAGGGTGGGGGCCGGGACAGGGTATCTGTTTTTT	CASRVGAGTGYLFF
NA	TRBV28	TRBJ1-5	TRBD1	TGTGCCAGCAGTTTATTCCAGGGGGATCAGCCCCAGCATTTT	CASSLFQGDQPQHF
once	TRBV3-1/TRBV3-2	TRBJ1-6	TRBD1	TGTGCCAGCAGCCAAGAAGGGACAGGGAGTTCACCCCTCCACTTT	CASSQEGTGSSPLHF
NA	TRBV9	TRBJ2-3	TRBD2	TGTGCCAGCAGCGCCACCACCGGGACTAGCTGGACGCAGTATTTT	CASSATTGTSWTQYF
NA	TRBV5-4	TRBJ2-5	TRBD2	TGTGCCAGCAGCTTGGCCGGGGTAGCGGGGGGACAAGAGACCCAGTACTTC	CASSLAGVAGGQETQYF
NA	TRBV18	TRBJ1-1	TRBD1	TGTGCCAGCTCACACCGCCTGACAGGGAGTGGGACTGAAGCTTTCTTT	CASSHRLTGSGTEAFF
NA	TRBV2	TRBJ2-2	NA	TGTGCCAGCAGTCGTGACAGATTTAACACCGGGGAGCTGTTTTTT	CASSRDRFNTGELFF
NA	TRBV30	TRBJ2-5	TRBD1	TGTGCCTGGAGTCAGGGGGCTGAGACCCAGTACTTC	CAWSQGAETQYF
NA	TRBV7-9	TRBJ2-1	TRBD2	TGTGCCAGCAGCGAGGGACTAGCGGGGTACAATGAGCAGTTCTTC	CASSEGLAGYNEQFF
NA	TRBV7-7	TRBJ2-5	TRBD2	TGTGCTAGCACTACTGGGAGCGGGGGCCAAGAGACCCAGTACTTC	CASTTGSGGQETQYF
NA	TRBV7-9	TRBJ2-7	TRBD1	TGTGCCAGCAGCTTACCGGGACAGGGGTACGAGCAGTACTTC	CASSLPGQGYEQYF
NA	TRBV7-2	TRBJ1-6	TRBD1	TGTGCCAGCAGCTTAGGACAGGGGGAGGGGTCACCCCTCCACTTT	CASSLGQGEGSPLHF
NA	TRBV2	TRBJ2-7	NA	TGTGCCAGCAGCGGGGGTCCAGGGACTGAGCAGTACTTC	CASSGGPGTEQYF
NA	TRBV6-5	TRBJ1-2	NA	TGTGCCAGCAGTTACTCCCCAGGGTCGATTTATGGCTACACCTTC	CASSYSPGSIYGYTF
NA	TRBV7-9	TRBJ1-2	TRBD1	TGTGCCAGCAGCGGGACAGGGCTCGGAAACTATGGCTACACCTTC	CASSGTGLGNYGYTF
NA	TRBV4-1	TRBJ2-7	TRBD1	TGCGCCAGCAGCCAAAGCCCCGGGACAGGGACCTACGAGCAGTACTTC	CASSQSPGTGTYEQYF
NA	TRBV5-1	TRBJ1-3	NA	TGCGCCAGCAGCTCAGGGTTAAGCTCTGGAAACACCATATATTTT	CASSSGLSSGNTIYF
NA	TRBV12-3/TRBV12-4	TRBJ1-1	NA	TGTGCCAGCAGTATCATGGCGGGCACTGAAGCTTTCTTT	CASSIMAGTEAFF
NA	TRBV27	TRBJ2-2	NA	TGTGCCAGCAGTTTATCTGGCCACACCGGGGAGCTGTTTTTT	CASSLSGHTGELFF
NA	TRBV7-9	TRBJ2-1	TRBD2	TGTGCCAGCAGCTTATCGTCTAGCGGGATTTACAATGAGCAGTTCTTC	CASSLSSSGIYNEQFF
NA	TRBV11-2	TRBJ2-7	NA	TGTGCCAGCAGCGCGGGACCCTCTTACGAGCAGTACTTC	CASSAGPSYEQYF
once	TRBV7-6	TRBJ1-2	NA	TGTGCCAGCAGCCCCCGGGTTTTGGGAGATGGCTACACCTTC	CASSPRVLGDGYTF
NA	TRBV6-4	TRBJ1-5	NA	NA	CASSSSSGNRVQPQHF
NA	TRBV27	TRBJ2-3	NA	TGTGCCAGCAGTTTGGGAGTATTCACAGATACGCAGTATTTT	CASSLGVFTDTQYF
NA	TRBV11-1	TRBJ1-2	NA	TGTGCCAGCAGCTTAAGTGTTCGGGGAATCGGCTACACCTTC	CASSLSVRGIGYTF
NA	TRBV29-1	TRBJ1-1	NA	TGCAGCGTTTCGCCCGGCAGGGTCACTGAAGCTTTCTTT	CSVSPGRVTEAFF
NA	TRBV7-6	TRBJ1-5	NA	TGTGCCAGCAGCTTACAGACAAATCAGCCCCAGCATTTT	CASSLQTNQPQHF
once	TRBV11-3	TRBJ2-7	TRBD1	TGTGCCAGCAGCCCGAGGACAGGGGTCGAGCAGTACTTC	CASSPRTGVEQYF
NA	TRBV15	TRBJ2-1	TRBD2	TGTGCCACCAGCAGGTACCCTCAGCGGGGGTTGCAGTTCTTC	CATSRYPQRGLQFF
NA	TRBV6-5	TRBJ2-7	TRBD1	TGTGCCAGCCGGGGACAGGGGTTACCCTACGAGCAGTACTTC	CASRGQGLPYEQYF
NA	TRBV7-9	TRBJ2-6	NA	TGTGCCAGCAGCTTAGATCCTGGGGCCAATGTCCTGACTTTC	CASSLDPGANVLTF
NA	TRBV5-1	TRBJ2-1	NA	TGCGCCAGCAAATGGCGAGGTGAGCAGTTCTTC	CASKWRGEQFF